One sample yielded the 23 T cell receptor beta chains listed below, sequenced in a study of shared clonotypes between healthy human individuals. Method: immunoSEQ multiplex PCR; TCRdb's copy keeps in-frame clones and lacks some. The sample consists of over a million clones, more than 75% of them appearing once. Sequenced: memory CD4+ T cells from PBMCs. The sample's subset: CD45RA-negative fraction. The source of these receptors is a man between 18 and 29 years old in good health. Some clones in this sample may be carry-over from other donors' samples.

The count of this clone is one. The chain combines TRBV29-1 with TRBJ2-3; no clear D gene. The germline V gene has CDR1 SQVTM and CDR2 ANQGSEA. The CDR3 contains 12 residues. V dropped 4 bases and J dropped 2 bases, with 7 bases sitting between them. CDR3 in DNA: TGCAGCGTTGCCCCAAACACAGATACGCAGTATTTT. Translation gives CSVAPNTDTQYF.

At least ten counts were recorded for this clone. This chain uses TRBV30 with TRBJ2-2; D is unresolved. Deletions cut 1 base from V and 4 bases from J, with 10 bases between. CDR1 is GTSNPN, CDR2 SVGIG, per germline (reference sequence). The CDR3 totals 14 residues. CDR3 nucleotides: TGTGCCTGGAGTGCCACCCGAAGCACCGGGGAGCTGTTTTTT. It yields the protein CAWSATRSTGELFF. The full variable domain, its missing parts supplied by reference TRBV30 and TRBJ2-2, is SQTIHQWPATLVQPVGSPLSLECTVEGTSNPNLYWYRQAAGRGLQLLFYSVGIGQISSEVPQNLSASRPQDRQFILSSKKLLLSDSGFYLCAWSATRSTGELFFGEGSRLTVL.

A remark on this clone: The sample carries other DNA sequences with the same CDR3. V is TRBV28 and J is TRBJ2-7; the match to TRBD1 covers 8 bases. The CDR3 is 14 amino acids. Germline V gene data show CDR1 as MDHEN and CDR2 as SYDVKM. J gave up 2 bases and V 3 bases, and 3 bases lay outside the gene matches. Here the CDR3 DNA reads TGTGCCAGCAGTTTGGGACAGGTACCCTACGAGCAGTACTTC. Translated: CASSLGQVPYEQYF.

This clone was recorded many times. The V and J genes are TRBV28 and TRBJ2-7, with TRBD1 matching 7 bases. Germline V gene data show CDR1 as MDHEN and CDR2 as SYDVKM. The CDR3 covers 15 residues. The V gene end was trimmed by 9 bases and the J gene end by 3 bases; junction bases not matched to a gene: 14. The CDR3, as DNA: TGTGCCAGTAATGGGCCCGGACAGGCGAACTACGAGCAGTACTTC. It codes for CASNGPGQANYEQYF. Based on the CDR3 plus reference TRBV28 and TRBJ2-7, the full variable domain is DVKVTQSSRYLVKRTGEKVFLECVQDMDHENMFWYRQDPGLGLRLIYFSYDVKMKEKGDIPEGYSVSREKKERFSLILESASTNQTSMYLCASNGPGQANYEQYFGPGTRLTVT.

This chain joins TRBV4-1 and TRBJ2-1; D unresolved. Trimming removed 2 bases at V and 4 bases at J, with 12 bases between. This CDR3 region has 15 residues. Germline assignment: CDR1 MGHRA and CDR2 YSYEKL. CDR3 sequence reads: CASSQLTTVYNEQFF. The CDR3 nucleotides read TGCGCCAGCAGCCAACTAACGACCGTATACAATGAGCAGTTCTTC.

This clone was seen a few times. The J gene is TRBJ1-1, the V gene TRBV21-1. TRBV21-1 is a documented pseudogene. This CDR3 contains 14 residues. The CDR3 DNA follows: TGTGCCAGCAGCAAGTCCTTTTGGACCAATGAAGCTTTCTTT. Its translation: CASSKSFWTNEAFF.

V and J are TRBV7-6 and TRBJ2-7; D possibly corresponds to TRBD1 (6 bases). Germline CDR1 reads SGHVS; CDR2 reads FNYEAQ. This CDR3 region has 13 residues. V was trimmed by 5 bases and J by 4 bases, leaving 12 bases between them. DNA for the CDR3: TGTGCCAGCAGCCCCAACAGGGATTACGAGCAGTACTTC. This codes for CASSPNRDYEQYF.

V gene TRBV5-1 combines with J gene TRBJ2-7; 11 nucleotides agree with TRBD2. Germline CDR1 reads SGHRS; CDR2 reads YFSETQ. With V trimmed by 4 bases and J by 2 bases, 5 bases remained unmatched. CDR3 size: 15 residues. The CDR3 sequence: CASSTGLADPYEQYF. In DNA form, the CDR3 reads TGCGCCAGCAGCACGGGACTAGCGGATCCCTACGAGCAGTACTTC.

The chain links TRBV28 to TRBJ1-5, with 9 bases aligning to TRBD1. The CDR3 totals 15 residues. Germline V lookup: CDR1 MDHEN, CDR2 SYDVKM. J gave up 5 bases and V 4 bases, and 6 bases lay outside the gene matches. In DNA, the CDR3 is TGTGCCAGCAGTTCCCGGACAGGGGTTGATCAGCCCCAGCATTTT. Protein product: CASSSRTGVDQPQHF.

The chain links TRBV2 to TRBJ2-4; no definite D call. V was pared by 6 bases and J by 5 bases, with 14 bases between. Germline V gene data show CDR1 as SNHLY and CDR2 as FYNNEI. This CDR3 is built from 14 residues. CDR3 in DNA: TGTGCCAGCAGCTGGACCACTGTTCAAAACATTCAGTACTTC. It yields the protein CASSWTTVQNIQYF.

The chain combines TRBV7-2 with TRBJ1-5; TRBD1 matches at 11 bases. V was clipped by 5 bases and J by 4 bases; unmatched bases: 4. The CDR3 consists of 15 residues. Germline V gives CDR1 SGHTA, CDR2 FQGNSA. CDR3: CASSTGTGGNQPQHF. CDR3 nucleotide sequence: TGTGCCAGCAGCACGGGGACAGGGGGTAATCAGCCCCAGCATTTT. Drawing the rest from reference TRBV7-2 and TRBJ1-5, the complete variable domain is GAGVSQSPSNKVTEKGKDVELRCDPISGHTALYWYRQSLGQGLEFLIYFQGNSAPDKSGLPSDRFSAERTGGSVSTLTIQRTQQEDSAVYLCASSTGTGGNQPQHFGDGTRLSIL.

The chain joins TRBV19 to TRBJ2-2; D remains ambiguous. The CDR3 has 14 amino acids. V was cut by 3 bases and J by 6 bases, with 11 bases left in between. Germline V CDR1 and CDR2: LNHDA, SQIVND (reference sequence). The CDR3 region has the DNA TGTGCCAGTAGTATTGGGCAAAAGGCCGGGGAGCTGTTTTTT. Encoded protein: CASSIGQKAGELFF.

This rearrangement joins TRBV28 to TRBJ1-3; D gene unclear. V was trimmed by 7 bases and J by 3 bases, leaving 19 bases between them. This CDR3 has 16 amino acids. Germline V CDR1 and CDR2: MDHEN, SYDVKM. The chain's CDR3 is CASKTRAQDLGNTIYF. DNA for the CDR3: TGTGCCAGCAAGACCCGCGCCCAGGATCTTGGAAACACCATATATTTT.

The sample holds a few counts of this clone. This chain joins TRBV28 and TRBJ2-7, with 11 bases that match TRBD1. CDR3 length: 15 amino acids. The germline gives CDR1 MDHEN, CDR2 SYDVKM. With V trimmed by 2 bases and J by 5 bases, 5 bases remained unmatched. CDR3 coding DNA: TGTGCCAGCAGTTTAACGGGACAGGGGGGCGACGAGCAGTACTTC. As protein: CASSLTGQGGDEQYF.

The chain combines TRBV28 with TRBJ2-7; tentatively, D is TRBD2 (6 bases). V lost 7 bases and J 5 bases, leaving 15 bases between the germline ends. Germline assignment: CDR1 MDHEN and CDR2 SYDVKM. This CDR3 spans 13 amino acids. The CDR3 reads CASTPGGRDEQYF. DNA for the CDR3: TGTGCCAGCACCCCCGGGGGTCGCGACGAGCAGTACTTC.

V and J are TRBV28 and TRBJ1-2; possible D gene TRBD1, 5 bases. With 7 bases removed from V and 8 bases from J, the gap between germline ends came to 20 bases. The germline V gene encodes CDR1 MDHEN and CDR2 SYDVKM. The CDR3 contains 14 residues. CDR3 amino acids: CASTVHVRDGGYTF. CDR3 nucleotide sequence: TGTGCCAGCACCGTTCACGTCAGGGATGGCGGCTACACCTTC.

This clone has a handful of counts. Here the CDR3 DNA reads TGTGCCAGCAGTTTGAGGTATGGAGCTTTCTTT. This codes for CASSLRYGAFF. The chain uses TRBV28 and TRBJ1-1; D not resolved. Trimming took 3 bases from V and 10 from J, leaving 9 bases between them. Germline V gives CDR1 MDHEN, CDR2 SYDVKM. CDR3 size: 11 residues.

This clone was counted a few times. The chain carries TRBV7-9 and TRBJ2-1; no clear D. Trimming shortened V by 6 bases and J by 2 bases, and 20 bases separated the two germline ends. CDR3 size: 17 residues. Looked up from germline, CDR1 is SEHNR and CDR2 is FQNEAQ (reference sequence). DNA for the CDR3: TGTGCCAGCAGTCCCCCGTTTCGGTTTGGTCCCTACAATGAGCAGTTCTTC. Translating it yields CASSPPFRFGPYNEQFF.

The chain uses TRBV18 and TRBJ1-2; D not certain. The CDR3 loop spans 16 amino acids. CDR1 and CDR2 (germline): KGHSH, LQKENI. Between the trimmed V and J ends, which lost 6 bases and 0 bases, there was a span of 17 bases. The CDR3 is CASSLTGRPSNYGYTF. The CDR3 DNA follows: TGTGCCAGCTCCCTCACGGGCAGGCCTTCTAACTATGGCTACACCTTC.

The chain links TRBV5-5 to TRBJ2-7, with TRBD2 matching 9 bases. Trimming at V came to 4 bases and at J to 2 bases, leaving 10 bases not matched to a gene. Germline values: CDR1 SGHKS, CDR2 YYEKEE (reference sequence). CDR3 length: 16 amino acids. DNA for the CDR3: TGTGCCAGCAGCCCTGGAAGGACTAGCGTAACCTACGAGCAGTACTTC. Residues: CASSPGRTSVTYEQYF.

CDR3 sequence (DNA): TGTGCCAGCAGCACCCACAGGGGGGGGGAGCTGTTTTTT. Protein sequence: CASSTHRGGELFF. The chain uses TRBV6-6 and TRBJ2-2; 8 bases fit TRBD1. CDR1 and CDR2 from the germline V gene are MNHNY and SVGAGI (reference sequence). V was clipped by 6 bases and J by 8 bases; unmatched bases: 5. The CDR3 covers 13 residues.

The chain is built from TRBV7-9 and TRBJ2-1, with TRBD2 as a possible D gene (5 bases). Trimming took 10 bases from V and 0 from J, leaving 16 bases between them. This CDR3 comprises 15 residues. Germline lookup yields CDR1 SEHNR and CDR2 FQNEAQ (reference sequence). CDR3 sequence (DNA): TGTGCCACCTCAAAGAGGGAGAGCTCCTACAATGAGCAGTTCTTC. Amino acid sequence: CATSKRESSYNEQFF.

The J gene is TRBJ2-2, the V gene TRBV5-1; TRBD2 matches 9 bases. This CDR3 comprises 16 residues. Germline V gives CDR1 SGHRS, CDR2 YFSETQ. The V gene end was trimmed by 3 bases and the J gene end by 3 bases; junction bases not matched to a gene: 6. The CDR3 DNA reads TGCGCCAGCAGCTCGAGGGCGGGAGGGGACACCGGGGAGCTGTTTTTT. This gives the protein CASSSRAGGDTGELFF.